This T cell receptor beta chain was retrieved from a study of cytomegalovirus exposure and HLA in healthy donors. The CDR3 has 15 amino acids. Trimming removed 4 bases from V and 2 bases from J; junction bases left unmatched: 7. Germline V gives CDR1 PRHDT, CDR2 FYEKMQ (reference sequence). As concerns this clone: As yet, its antigen is unknown.

The protocol was immunoSEQ multiplex PCR, while the TCRdb copy is restricted to in-frame clones and leaves out a portion. The table includes over 45,000 clones, roughly 88% detected once. General observations from the study: Cytomegalovirus status, reportedly, was diagnosed with high specificity and sensitivity by the classifier.

Source material: PBMCs. This receptor was taken from a young woman in good health and CMV-seronegative. The chain joins TRBV13 to TRBJ2-7; TRBD2 matches at 8 bases. CDR3 DNA sequence: TGTGCCAGCAGCTCGGCGGGGGGCAAAGCCTACGAGCAGTACTTC. Translated, it gives CASSSAGGKAYEQYF. The full variable domain, rest sourced from reference TRBV13 and TRBJ2-7, is AAGVIQSPRHLIKEKRETATLKCYPIPRHDTVYWYQQGPGQDPQFLISFYEKMQSDKGSIPDRFSAQQFSDYHSELNMSSLELGDSALYFCASSSAGGKAYEQYFGPGTRLTVT.